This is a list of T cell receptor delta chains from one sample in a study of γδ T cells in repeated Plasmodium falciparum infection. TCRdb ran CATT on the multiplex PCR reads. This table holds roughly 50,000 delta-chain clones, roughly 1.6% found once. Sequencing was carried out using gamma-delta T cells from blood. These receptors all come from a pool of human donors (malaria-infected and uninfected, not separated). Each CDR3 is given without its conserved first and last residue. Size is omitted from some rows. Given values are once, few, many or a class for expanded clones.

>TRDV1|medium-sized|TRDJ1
ALGEPPSYRLGLGDTGGGKLI
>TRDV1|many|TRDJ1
ALGELELRGDKVYTDKLI
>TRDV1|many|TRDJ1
ALGASFLGHRNIPLKLI
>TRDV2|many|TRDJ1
ACDTVWGLTDKLI
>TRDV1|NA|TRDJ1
ALGCQVLRREIGELI
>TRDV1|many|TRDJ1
ALGEGSYLLGGRYKLI
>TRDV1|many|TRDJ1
ALGAPGLGGIPITDKLI
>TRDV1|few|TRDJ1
ALGEPLLSSGGTWGTDKLI
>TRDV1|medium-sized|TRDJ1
ALGELRTWGSTKLI
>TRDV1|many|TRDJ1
ALGEGWVRGSLYTDKLI
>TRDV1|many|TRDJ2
ALGGTFLAVLGDTLTAQLF
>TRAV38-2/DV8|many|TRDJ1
AYVGRAELGDSSTDKLI
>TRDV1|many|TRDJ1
ALGERPTYWGTSDKLI
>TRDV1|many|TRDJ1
ALGSFPTSGWGIRGTDKLI
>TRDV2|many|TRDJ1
ACKLLGDKVTDKLI
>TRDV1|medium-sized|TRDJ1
ALGELFVPTWWLGKLI
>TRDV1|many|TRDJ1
ALGERTLLPRGMVTDNLI
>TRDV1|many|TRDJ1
ALGESLPTQPRYCLELI
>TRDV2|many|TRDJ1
ACDTLLGEQNTDKLI
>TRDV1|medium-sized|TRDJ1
ALGELGPLGPGGSFYTDKLI
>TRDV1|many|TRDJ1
ALGDPLGPAWLPKTGGRNKLI
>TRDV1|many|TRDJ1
ALGELVPILPLLGDNEGACTDKLI
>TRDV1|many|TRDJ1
ALGEQSCLPTRINPFTAVPYTDKLI
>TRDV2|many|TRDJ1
ACDPITGGQIDTDKLI
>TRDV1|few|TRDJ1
ALGEFSKRFRTGGKELI
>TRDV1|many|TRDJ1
ALGGRLPSRGKLI
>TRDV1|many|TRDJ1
ALGTPIPIALGDTDKLI
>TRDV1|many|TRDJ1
ALGELKPPWAGADKLI
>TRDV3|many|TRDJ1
AFTATTDKLI
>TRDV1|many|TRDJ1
ALGDRGGIQKTDKLI
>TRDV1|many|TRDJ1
ALGYPYSSFLLGDTGSSEADKLI
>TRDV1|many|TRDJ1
ALGDAILPTTGGLVVYTDKLI
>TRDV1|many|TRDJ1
ALTTSAFPDLWIWPYTHKLI
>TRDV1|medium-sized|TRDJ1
ALGDPYPTAWGYTDKLI
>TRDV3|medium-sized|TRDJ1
AFRNTGYLRGDKLI
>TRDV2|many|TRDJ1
ACDILGAHDKLI
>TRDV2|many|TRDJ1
ACDRLGADTDKLI
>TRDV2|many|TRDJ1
ACVRTESYGLKLI
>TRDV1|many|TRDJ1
ALGELAPPWGHRTDKLI
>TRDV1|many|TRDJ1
AIEERGHKLI
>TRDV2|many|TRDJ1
ACDTLGDTSYTDKLI
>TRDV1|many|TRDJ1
ALGELGPTAYWGIPRNLLNPRADKLI
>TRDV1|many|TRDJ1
ALGENCLWGGEREGYTDKLT
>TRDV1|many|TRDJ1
ALGELVGLTGALDKLI
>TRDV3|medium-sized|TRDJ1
AFTHFLLGLTGDTYTDKLI
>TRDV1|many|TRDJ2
ALGELRPPFLSFVCIWGIRAQLF
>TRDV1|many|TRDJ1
ALGEPSYGLLGDICYTDKLI
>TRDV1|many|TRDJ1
ALGEYKPGGSGRDKLI
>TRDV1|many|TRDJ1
ALGYVRSQYWGIFRTDKLI
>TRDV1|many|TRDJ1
ALGDPGLPDRSYTDKLI
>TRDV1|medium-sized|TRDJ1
ALGDPHVGYWGIRTDKLI
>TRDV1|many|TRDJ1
ALGELLILPKVWGIRQEDLKFI
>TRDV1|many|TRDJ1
ALGAPSGDSSRSTPRRWLI
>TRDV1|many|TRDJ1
ALGERRIQYTDKLI
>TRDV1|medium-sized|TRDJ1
ALGERWSSYTDKLI